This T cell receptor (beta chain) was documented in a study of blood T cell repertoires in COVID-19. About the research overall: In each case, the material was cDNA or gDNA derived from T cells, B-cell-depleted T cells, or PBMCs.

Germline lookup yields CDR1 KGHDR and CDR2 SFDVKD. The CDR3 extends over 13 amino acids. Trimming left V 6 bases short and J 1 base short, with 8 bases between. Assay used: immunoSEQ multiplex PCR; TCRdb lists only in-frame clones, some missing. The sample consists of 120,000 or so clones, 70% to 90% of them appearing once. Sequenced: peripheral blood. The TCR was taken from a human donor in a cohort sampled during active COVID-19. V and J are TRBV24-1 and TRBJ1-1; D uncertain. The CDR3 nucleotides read TGTGCCACCAGTCAAGGGAGGAACACTGAAGCTTTCTTT. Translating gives CATSQGRNTEAFF.